This T cell receptor (beta chain) is drawn from a study of T cell responses to AZD1222 COVID-19 vaccine. TCRdb's table, derived via immunoSEQ multiplex PCR, lists solely in-frame clones and lacks some. The table lists some 150,000 clones, roughly 90% of them singletons. Regarding the study as a whole: Spike-specific TCRs gained breadth and depth after people received two AZD1222 doses.

The CDR3 is 13 amino acids. V was shortened by 6 bases and J by 0 bases, with 6 bases between the two germline ends. The germline V gene encodes CDR1 MNHEY and CDR2 SVGAGI. With respect to this clone: Its antigen is unidentified.

This sample comprised peripheral blood, obtained 28 days after the second AZD1222 dose. The TCR sequence derives from an adult who received the AZD1222 COVID-19 vaccine. The rearrangement joins TRBV6-5 to TRBJ1-3; no clear D. The CDR3 sequence: CASRTRSGNTIYF. The CDR3 coding sequence is TGTGCCAGCAGGACACGCTCTGGAAACACCATATATTTT.